The 24 T cell receptor beta chains below were found in one sample sequenced in a study of response to subunit inactivated influenza vaccine. TCRdb re-called the RT-PCR reads through MiXCR, storing one row per CDR3 protein. This table holds 500,000 or so distinct CDR3 sequences, more than 15% found once. Sample: CD4+ T cells sorted from PBMCs, taken roughly 24 months after vaccination. The source of these receptors is a man between 50 and 75 years old who received an inactivated influenza vaccine.

This clonotype was detected a few times. CDR3 nucleotide sequence: TGCAGTGCTCCACTTCGGGGTGTGAACACTGAAGCTTTCTTT. It specifies CSAPLRGVNTEAFF. This chain links TRBV20-1 with TRBJ1-1; D is unclear. Deletions cut 5 bases from V and 0 bases from J, with 13 bases between. CDR1 is DFQATT, CDR2 SNEGSKA, per germline (reference sequence). The CDR3 spans 14 residues.

The chain combines TRBV9 with TRBJ2-3; 8 bases match TRBD2. The germline V gene has CDR1 SGDLS and CDR2 YYNGEE. V shed 6 bases and J 0 bases; nucleotides not matched to a gene: 9. This CDR3 has 16 amino acids. The chain's CDR3 is CASTQGIAGSTDTQYF. The DNA of the CDR3 is TGTGCCAGCACCCAGGGGATAGCGGGGAGCACAGATACGCAGTATTTT.

The chain recombines TRBV28 with TRBJ2-5; D might be TRBD2 (6 bases). The V gene lost 3 bases and the J gene lost 5 bases, with 10 bases spanning the gap. Germline V gene data show CDR1 as MDHEN and CDR2 as SYDVKM. The CDR3 sequence is 13 residues long. CDR3 amino acids: CASSFTGRETQYF. The CDR3, as DNA: TGTGCCAGCAGTTTTACGGGGAGGGAGACCCAGTACTTC.

This chain connects TRBV20-1 to TRBJ2-7; TRBD1 might be the D (6 bases). This CDR3 is 10 amino acids long. Germline assignment: CDR1 DFQATT and CDR2 SNEGSKA (reference sequence). Trimming stripped 6 bases from V and 5 bases from J, with 8 bases between. In DNA form, the CDR3 reads TGCAGTGCCGGGACAAACGAGCAGTACTTC. It yields the protein CSAGTNEQYF.

The chain recombines TRBV4-3 with TRBJ1-2; 8 bases map to TRBD1. CDR1 is LGHNA and CDR2 is YSLEER in the germline V gene. This CDR3 is built from 14 residues. V gave up 6 bases and J gave up 8 bases; unmatched junction bases: 11. The CDR3 reads CASRATNGQGGYTF. The CDR3 DNA is TGCGCCAGCAGAGCTACTAACGGACAGGGAGGCTACACCTTC.

Ten or more counts support this clonotype. The V gene is TRBV10-3, the J gene TRBJ1-6; 10 nucleotides agree with TRBD1. Trimming cost V 6 bases and J 10 bases; bases outside gene matches: 12. The CDR3 is made up of 16 amino acids. Germline loops: CDR1 ENHRY, CDR2 SYGVKD. CDR3 residues: CAIRDRSGTGVSPLHF. CDR3 DNA sequence: TGTGCCATCAGGGACCGATCAGGGACAGGGGTATCACCCCTCCACTTT.

In its sample, this clonotype was seen a few times. The rearrangement joins TRBV6-5 to TRBJ2-6, with no clear D. This CDR3 has 16 residues. With 2 bases removed from V and 0 bases from J, the gap between germline ends came to 8 bases. From germline, CDR1 is MNHEY and CDR2 SVGAGI. CDR3 residues: CASSYGSSSGANVLTF. The CDR3 DNA follows: TGTGCCAGCAGTTACGGTAGCAGCTCTGGGGCCAACGTCCTGACTTTC.

Written as DNA, the CDR3 is TGCAGCGTAGTCAAGGGGGATTCCTACGAGCAGTACTTC. Its translation is CSVVKGDSYEQYF. The gene calls are TRBV29-1 and TRBJ2-7; D might be TRBD1 (6 bases). The V end lost 6 bases, the J end lost 1 base, and 13 bases lay between the germline ends. This CDR3 is 13 amino acids long. Germline CDR1 and CDR2: SQVTM and ANQGSEA.

The rearrangement uses TRBV25-1 and TRBJ2-3; 8 bases map to TRBD1. J was trimmed by 8 bases and V by 1 base; bases with no gene match: 14. CDR1 is MGHDK, CDR2 SYGVNS, per germline. The CDR3 is 17 amino acids. For the CDR3, the DNA is TGTGCCAGCAGTGAATTTGTTGGCAGGGGGCCCCCCGGTACGCAGTATTTT. Translation gives CASSEFVGRGPPGTQYF.

The chain recombines TRBV6-5 with TRBJ2-7; maybe TRBD1 (5 bases). Trimming removed 0 bases at V and 2 bases at J, with 8 bases between. The V gene's germline CDR1 is MNHEY and CDR2 SVGAGI. The CDR3 is 14 residues long. CDR3 nucleotide sequence: TGTGCCAGCAGTTACTCGTCGACAGCCTACGAGCAGTACTTC. It codes for CASSYSSTAYEQYF.

The V call is TRBV4-3, the J call TRBJ2-1, with 7 nucleotides matching TRBD1. The CDR3 loop spans 15 amino acids. The germline V gene encodes CDR1 LGHNA and CDR2 YSLEER. Trimming cost V 0 bases and J 4 bases; bases outside gene matches: 3. CDR3 region: CASSQDGDSYNEQFF. For the CDR3, the DNA is TGCGCCAGCAGCCAAGACGGGGACAGTTACAATGAGCAGTTCTTC.

This clonotype was counted between two and nine times. CDR3: CASSDRGGLRNQPQHF. CDR3 DNA: TGTGCCAGCAGCGACAGGGGTGGTCTGCGCAATCAGCCCCAGCATTTT. The chain employs TRBV6-7 and TRBJ1-5; 8 nucleotides line up with TRBD1. TRBV6-7 belongs to the ORF category, with a function that is uncertain. Trimming removed 6 bases from V and 2 bases from J; junction bases left unmatched: 9. The CDR3 runs 16 residues.

The chain couples TRBV7-2 to TRBJ2-1; no reliable D call. The germline V and J ends were trimmed by 4 bases and 10 bases, with 8 bases remaining between them. The CDR3 is made up of 11 amino acids. Germline V gene sequence: CDR1 SGHTA, CDR2 FQGNSA. This CDR3 is CASSSIREQFF. In DNA, the CDR3 is TGTGCCAGCAGCTCAATAAGGGAGCAGTTCTTC. Supplemented by reference TRBV7-2 and TRBJ2-1, the full variable domain reads GAGVSQSPSNKVTEKGKDVELRCDPISGHTALYWYRQSLGQGLEFLIYFQGNSAPDKSGLPSDRFSAERTGGSVSTLTIQRTQQEDSAVYLCASSSIREQFFGPGTRLTVL.

The table lists this clonotype with a few counts. The chain uses TRBV29-1 and TRBJ2-5; D gene uncertain. Germline CDR1 is SQVTM and CDR2 is ANQGSEA. This CDR3 region has 12 residues. Trimming shortened V by 6 bases and J by 7 bases, and 15 bases separated the two germline ends. The chain's CDR3 is CSVDLFSGTQYF. In DNA, the CDR3 is TGCAGCGTCGACCTGTTCAGTGGGACCCAGTACTTC.

This clonotype was recorded a few times. The CDR3 region is CASSPLGGGSNNEQFF. The DNA for the CDR3 is TGTGCCAGCAGCCCCCTCGGGGGCGGGAGCAACAATGAGCAGTTCTTC. The J gene is TRBJ2-1, the V gene TRBV3-1; D may be TRBD2 (7 bases). CDR3 length: 16 residues. Trimming stripped 4 bases from V and 5 bases from J, with 18 bases between. CDR1 is LGHDT and CDR2 is YNNKEL in the germline V gene (reference sequence).

The chain recombines TRBV3-1 with TRBJ2-4; D is ambiguous. CDR1 is LGHDT, CDR2 YNNKEL, per germline (reference sequence). V was cut by 1 base and J by 0 bases, with 10 bases left in between. The CDR3 extends over 16 amino acids. DNA for the CDR3: TGTGCCAGCAGCCAAGGGTCTCATTTAGCCAAAAACATTCAGTACTTC. As protein: CASSQGSHLAKNIQYF.

This clonotype showed up just a few times. The V call is TRBV7-2, the J call TRBJ2-5, with TRBD2 as a possible D gene (6 bases). CDR1 is SGHTA, CDR2 FQGNSA, per germline. The length of the CDR3 is 14 residues. Deletions cut 4 bases from V and 3 bases from J, with 12 bases between. CDR3 nucleotides: TGTGCCAGCAGCTCTCAACGACTAGAAGAGACCCAGTACTTC. This gives the protein CASSSQRLEETQYF.

This clonotype showed up just a few times. This chain links TRBV29-1 with TRBJ2-3; 14 nucleotides align to TRBD2. Germline trimming cut 6 bases from V and 2 bases from J; bases unmatched to any gene: 4. The V gene's germline CDR1 is SQVTM and CDR2 ANQGSEA. The CDR3 length is 15 residues. The CDR3 spells CSVGTSGSPTDTQYF. CDR3 bases: TGCAGCGTGGGGACTAGCGGGAGTCCCACAGATACGCAGTATTTT.

This clonotype was observed a handful of times. A clone one base away is much larger, so this may be a read error. CDR3 protein: CASRGQPSYEQYF. The CDR3 nucleotides read TGTGCCAGCCGGGGACAGCCCTCCTACGAGCAGTACTTC. V usage is TRBV28 and J usage is TRBJ2-7; 7 bases fit TRBD1. The V segment lost 8 bases and the J segment 0 bases; nucleotides outside the gene matches: 4. The CDR3 sequence is 13 residues long. From germline, CDR1 is MDHEN and CDR2 SYDVKM.

This clonotype was seen at least ten times. The genes are TRBV4-3 and TRBJ2-5; D gene ambiguous. CDR3 size: 15 residues. Germline V lookup: CDR1 LGHNA, CDR2 YSLEER. With 0 bases removed from V and 5 bases from J, the gap between germline ends came to 13 bases. In DNA form, the CDR3 reads TGCGCCAGCAGCCAAGATCCTATTAGTTCGGAGACCCAGTACTTC. Encoded protein: CASSQDPISSETQYF.

This clonotype appeared a few times. The chain links TRBV5-1 to TRBJ2-7; 7 bases align to TRBD2. This CDR3 has 12 amino acids. With V trimmed by 4 bases and J by 6 bases, 4 bases remained unmatched. The V gene's germline CDR1 is SGHRS and CDR2 YFSETQ. The CDR3 is CASSRGESEQYF. CDR3 nucleotide sequence: TGCGCCAGCAGCCGGGGGGAGAGCGAGCAGTACTTC. The variable domain in full, completed from reference TRBV5-1 and TRBJ2-7, reads KAGVTQTPRYLIKTRGQQVTLSCSPISGHRSVSWYQQTPGQGLQFLFEYFSETQRNKGNFPGRFSGRQFSNSRSEMNVSTLELGDSALYLCASSRGESEQYFGPGTRLTVT.

The sample holds a few counts of this clonotype. V is TRBV29-1 and J is TRBJ2-4, with no clear D. CDR1 and CDR2 (germline): SQVTM, ANQGSEA. Trimming removed 5 bases at V and 0 bases at J, with 17 bases between. This CDR3 comprises 16 residues. In DNA, the CDR3 is TGCAGCGTTCCCGGACGCCCGCCAGAAGCCAAAAACATTCAGTACTTC. Encoded protein: CSVPGRPPEAKNIQYF.

This clonotype has a handful of counts. The chain combines TRBV15 with TRBJ2-3, with D hard to call. Germline loops: CDR1 LNHNV, CDR2 YYDKDF (reference sequence). The length of the CDR3 is 14 residues. V was cut by 0 bases and J by 0 bases, with 4 bases left in between. The CDR3 here is CATSRDKSTDTQYF. DNA for the CDR3: TGTGCCACCAGCAGAGATAAAAGCACAGATACGCAGTATTTT.

The rearrangement links TRBV15 to TRBJ1-4; D possibly corresponds to TRBD1 (5 bases). The CDR3 has 15 amino acids. Trimming took 0 bases from V and 10 from J, leaving 15 bases between them. Germline CDR1 and CDR2: LNHNV and YYDKDF (reference sequence). The CDR3 bases are TGTGCCACCAGCAGAGATGGGGGTGAACTGGCAAAACTGTTTTTT. This sequence encodes CATSRDGGELAKLFF.